A single sample gave rise to the 12 T cell receptor beta chains below, sequenced in a study of shared clonotypes between healthy human individuals. Libraries were prepared by immunoSEQ multiplex PCR; TCRdb keeps only in-frame clonotypes and omits some of them. This sample has some 1,400,000 clones, with more than 95% found just once. What was sequenced was naive CD4+ T cells sorted from blood. Stated subset: CD45RA+ positively selected. Source of these receptors: a man aged 30 to 39 in good health.

The chain uses TRBV19 and TRBJ2-5; 11 bases match TRBD2. V trimming: 6 bases; J trimming: 4 bases; junction bases outside the gene matches: 7. This CDR3 is 15 amino acids long. Germline values: CDR1 LNHDA, CDR2 SQIVND (reference sequence). CDR3 nucleotide sequence: TGTGCCAGTAGCCTATCCGGGACTAGCGGAGAGACCCAGTACTTC. Translating it yields CASSLSGTSGETQYF.

This chain uses TRBV10-2 with TRBJ2-1, with 13 bases lining up with TRBD2. This CDR3 spans 16 amino acids. CDR1 is WSHSY, CDR2 SAAADI, per germline. Trimming cost V 4 bases and J 4 bases; bases outside gene matches: 4. This CDR3 is CASSGGLAGKYNEQFF. The CDR3 DNA follows: TGCGCCAGCAGTGGGGGACTAGCGGGGAAATACAATGAGCAGTTCTTC.

The J gene is TRBJ2-7, the V gene TRBV5-5; D might be TRBD2 (6 bases). Trimming took off 0 bases at V and 1 base at J, with 8 bases between the two ends. The germline V gene has CDR1 SGHKS and CDR2 YYEKEE (reference sequence). This CDR3 is 14 amino acids long. The CDR3 sequence: CASSLVEGSYEQYF. CDR3 coding DNA: TGTGCCAGCAGCTTGGTGGAGGGTTCCTACGAGCAGTACTTC. The full variable domain, in which reference TRBV5-5 and TRBJ2-7 provide the parts outside the CDR3, is DAGVTQSPTHLIKTRGQQVTLRCSPISGHKSVSWYQQVLGQGPQFIFQYYEKEERGRGNFPDRFSARQFPNYSSELNVNALLLGDSALYLCASSLVEGSYEQYFGPGTRLTVT.

The chain employs TRBV10-3 and TRBJ2-5; tentative D call: TRBD1 (6 bases). This CDR3 region has 14 residues. V lost 0 bases and J lost 1, with 6 bases in between. CDR1 is ENHRY, CDR2 SYGVKD, per germline. The CDR3 DNA is TGTGCCATCAGTGAGTCGGGGGCCCAAGAGACCCAGTACTTC. This translates into CAISESGAQETQYF.

V gene TRBV6-5 combines with J gene TRBJ1-2, with TRBD1 matching over 7 bases. This CDR3 is built from 16 residues. V dropped 4 bases and J dropped 2; count of bases not matched to a gene: 10. Germline V gene lookup returns CDR1 MNHEY and CDR2 SVGAGI. CDR3 bases: TGTGCCAGCAGTTCCCAACCGGACAGGTTAAACTATGGCTACACCTTC. Protein: CASSSQPDRLNYGYTF.

The chain couples TRBV27 to TRBJ1-2; a weak D match, TRBD1 (5 bases). The germline V gene encodes CDR1 MNHEY and CDR2 SMNVEV (reference sequence). This CDR3 is built from 16 residues. The V and J ends lost 3 bases and 4 bases respectively, with 18 bases between them. As DNA, the CDR3 is TGTGCCAGCAGTTTCCGAGGTGGAGGGGCCAGCTATGGCTACACCTTC. It translates to CASSFRGGGASYGYTF.

The gene calls are TRBV19 and TRBJ1-1; D call uncertain. CDR1 is LNHDA, CDR2 SQIVND, per germline (reference sequence). Trimming cost V 3 bases and J 4 bases, with 12 bases left between them. CDR3 size: 14 residues. The chain's CDR3 is CASSIGPEGTEAFF. DNA of the CDR3: TGTGCCAGTAGTATCGGCCCCGAGGGCACTGAAGCTTTCTTT. The full variable domain, with the rest looked up from reference TRBV19 and TRBJ1-1, is DGGITQSPKYLFRKEGQNVTLSCEQNLNHDAMYWYRQDPGQGLRLIYYSQIVNDFQKGDIAEGYSVSREKKESFPLTVTSAQKNPTAFYLCASSIGPEGTEAFFGQGTRLTVV.

The chain links TRBV18 to TRBJ2-7; 7 bases fit TRBD1. Germline loops: CDR1 KGHSH, CDR2 LQKENI. J was trimmed by 4 bases and V by 5 bases; bases with no gene match: 8. This CDR3 region has 14 residues. The CDR3 is CASSGLGRGYEQYF. CDR3 coding DNA: TGTGCCAGCTCAGGTTTAGGCAGGGGGTACGAGCAGTACTTC.

The chain carries TRBV15 and TRBJ1-5, with a tentative D call TRBD1 (5 bases). CDR3 length: 15 amino acids. Trimming took 2 bases from V and 6 from J, leaving 14 bases between them. Germline CDR1 and CDR2: LNHNV and YYDKDF (reference sequence). In DNA, the CDR3 is TGTGCCACCAGCAGATCTAGCGGGGCGAGTCAGCCCCAGCATTTT. Translated, it gives CATSRSSGASQPQHF.

The chain uses TRBV7-9 and TRBJ2-7, with 9 bases that match TRBD2. The CDR3 covers 12 residues. After removal of 1 base from V and 9 bases from J, the junction contained 1 base not matched to a gene. CDR1 is SEHNR and CDR2 is FQNEAQ in the germline V gene (reference sequence). The CDR3 spells CASSLELAGQYF. The CDR3 nucleotides are TGTGCCAGCAGCTTAGAACTAGCGGGGCAGTACTTC.

The chain uses TRBV5-1 and TRBJ2-3, with D maybe TRBD2 (5 bases). The CDR3 is made up of 15 amino acids. The germline V gene has CDR1 SGHRS and CDR2 YFSETQ. Trimming shortened V by 7 bases and J by 0 bases, and 15 bases separated the two germline ends. The CDR3 region has the DNA TGCGCCAGCTCGTCGGTAGCGACTAGCACAGATACGCAGTATTTT. Translation gives CASSSVATSTDTQYF. Drawing the rest from reference TRBV5-1 and TRBJ2-3, the complete variable domain is KAGVTQTPRYLIKTRGQQVTLSCSPISGHRSVSWYQQTPGQGLQFLFEYFSETQRNKGNFPGRFSGRQFSNSRSEMNVSTLELGDSALYLCASSSVATSTDTQYFGPGTRLTVL.

CDR3 nucleotide sequence: TGTGCCAGCAGTGAATTTCAGGCTTCACATGCGAACACCGGGGAGCTGTTTTTT. Translation gives CASSEFQASHANTGELFF. The chain uses TRBV6-1 and TRBJ2-2, with D uncertain. There are 18 residues in the CDR3. Trimming stripped 2 bases from V and 0 bases from J, with 16 bases between. CDR1 is MNHNS, CDR2 SASEGT, per germline.